These T cell receptor beta chains were read from a single sample in a study of blood T cell repertoires in COVID-19. Sequenced by immunoSEQ multiplex PCR; TCRdb stores in-frame clones only, minus some. Among approximately 160,000 clones listed, around four fifths were seen once. The sequencing input was peripheral blood. The source of these receptors is a woman aged 55-70 years with acute or convalescent COVID-19. Both conserved end residues are part of each CDR3. A D gene is named only where the DNA matches it firmly. Clone sizes are given selectively: once, few, many, or a class where the clone is expanded.

J,size,D,V,DNA,CDR3
TRBJ1-6,-,-,TRBV28,TGTGCCAGCAGTTTACGGGAAAACTCACCCCTCCACTTT,CASSLRENSPLHF
TRBJ1-2,-,-,TRBV11-2,TGTGCCAGCAGCCCTCTAGCGGGCGAGCTTGAGAGCTACACCTTC,CASSPLAGELESYTF
TRBJ1-1,-,TRBD1,TRBV7-9,TGTGCCAGCAGCTTAGATCGGGACAGTCTGAACACTGAAGCTTTCTTT,CASSLDRDSLNTEAFF
TRBJ1-5,-,-,TRBV5-1,TGCGCCAGCAGCTTGGAAGGGGGGGCTGGGCAGCCCCAGCATTTT,CASSLEGGAGQPQHF
TRBJ2-7,-,TRBD1,TRBV6-1,TGTGCCAGCAGTGAAGCGGCAGGGGGCCCTTACGAGCAGTACTTC,CASSEAAGGPYEQYF
TRBJ2-7,few,-,TRBV6-5,TGTGCCAGCAGTTACTCGTTACTAGCAAGGGATTACGAGCAGTACTTC,CASSYSLLARDYEQYF
TRBJ1-5,-,-,TRBV29-1,TGCAGCGTTTCATCGGGGGTGGATAATCAGCCCCAGCATTTT,CSVSSGVDNQPQHF
TRBJ1-2,-,-,TRBV9,TGTGCCAGCAGCGTAGTCCCCTCGACAGCTAGCTATGGCTACACCTTC,CASSVVPSTASYGYTF
TRBJ1-2,-,TRBD1,TRBV28,TGTGCCAGCAGTTTGCCCCCGGGACAGGGGGCGACCTACACCTTC,CASSLPPGQGATYTF
TRBJ2-7,-,TRBD2,TRBV10-2,TGCGCCAGCAGTTACGGGACTAGCGGGGGGGCCGGATACGAGCAGTACTTC,CASSYGTSGGAGYEQYF
TRBJ1-2,-,-,TRBV6-5,TGTGCCAGCAGCGGAAGACAGGACTATGGCTACACCTTC,CASSGRQDYGYTF